This T cell receptor (beta chain) was recorded in a study of graft-versus-host responses after intestinal transplantation. Study-wide background: As for transplant type, recipients had multivisceral, liver-intestinal, or isolated intestinal grafts. Whole-study findings and limits: Recipient-marrow GvH clones were detected, some having first appeared in ileum or blood.

CDR3 size: 11 residues. From germline, CDR1 is SGHTA and CDR2 FQGTGA. The ends were cut back, 6 bases at V and 6 bases at J, with 7 bases in the middle. TCRdb's table, derived via immunoSEQ multiplex PCR, lists solely in-frame clones and lacks some. Counted here are 55,000 to 80,000 clones, 85% to 95% occurring once; the ten biggest clones make up roughly 1.6%. Turning to this clone: Its cognate antigen is unknown.

This sequence originates from a human donor who was the organ donor for an intestinal transplant. The chain couples TRBV7-3 to TRBJ2-3, with a possible D match to TRBD2 (6 bases). Sequences were derived from unstimulated CD8+ T cells sorted from spleen or lymph node cells, sampled before transplant. DNA of the CDR3: TGTGCCAGCAGGGAGGGGGATACGCAGTATTTT. Residues: CASREGDTQYF.